The rows below give T cell receptor beta chains drawn from one sample of a study of T cell repertoires in cytomegalovirus infection. TCRdb recomputed calls from the reads with MiXCR, one row per CDR3 protein. Here the sample spans 150,000 or so distinct CDR3 sequences, about 22% being singletons. These receptors' targets are unknown. Material: CD8+ T cells from cultured PBMCs, obtained from culture after CMV antigen stimulation. The receptors were gathered from a human donor in good health (CMV status not recorded). Some clones in this sample may be carry-over from other donors' samples. Each CDR3 is given with its conserved first and last residue. Each record gives: V gene, J gene, D gene, clone size, CDR3 protein, CDR3 DNA. A D gene is named only where the DNA matches it firmly. Clone size, where shown, is once, few, many, or a class for clones that have expanded.

V gene: TRBV9
J gene: TRBJ2-3
D gene: NA
clone size: few
CDR3 protein: CASSVDPLADRGPDYTDTQYF
CDR3 DNA: TGTGCCAGCAGCGTAGACCCCTTAGCGGACCGAGGCCCCGACTACACAGATACGCAGTATTTT

V gene: TRBV6-2/TRBV6-3
J gene: TRBJ1-2
D gene: TRBD1
clone size: NA
CDR3 protein: CASSPIRTGNYGYTF
CDR3 DNA: TGTGCCAGCAGTCCTATTCGGACAGGGAACTATGGCTACACCTTC

V gene: TRBV12-3/TRBV12-4
J gene: TRBJ2-5
D gene: TRBD1
clone size: few
CDR3 protein: CASTSRTGQETQYF
CDR3 DNA: TGTGCCAGCACTTCTCGGACAGGACAAGAGACCCAGTACTTC

V gene: TRBV7-2
J gene: TRBJ2-7
D gene: NA
clone size: NA
CDR3 protein: CASSIYRGPYEQYF
CDR3 DNA: TGTGCCAGCAGCATATACAGAGGCCCCTACGAGCAGTACTTC

V gene: TRBV11-2
J gene: TRBJ2-4
D gene: TRBD1
clone size: few
CDR3 protein: CASSPRQGVTRDIQYF
CDR3 DNA: TGTGCCAGCAGCCCCCGACAGGGGGTAACAAGGGACATTCAGTACTTC

V gene: TRBV6-6
J gene: TRBJ1-1
D gene: TRBD1
clone size: NA
CDR3 protein: CASSPDRVGMNTEAFF
CDR3 DNA: TGTGCCAGCAGCCCGGACAGGGTGGGGATGAACACTGAAGCTTTCTTT

V gene: TRBV4-1
J gene: TRBJ1-1
D gene: NA
clone size: few
CDR3 protein: CASSQDSGQPMNTEAFF
CDR3 DNA: TGCGCCAGCAGCCAAGATTCGGGGCAGCCCATGAACACTGAAGCTTTCTTT

V gene: TRBV7-2
J gene: TRBJ1-2
D gene: NA
clone size: NA
CDR3 protein: CASSWEIRGYGYTF
CDR3 DNA: TGTGCCAGCAGCTGGGAGATCAGGGGCTATGGCTACACCTTC

V gene: TRBV7-6
J gene: TRBJ2-2
D gene: NA
clone size: NA
CDR3 protein: CASSLFLLGMAGELFF
CDR3 DNA: TGTGCCAGCAGCTTATTCCTTCTGGGGATGGCCGGGGAGCTGTTTTTT

V gene: TRBV12-3/TRBV12-4
J gene: TRBJ2-7
D gene: TRBD1
clone size: NA
CDR3 protein: CASTDRGSSYEQYF
CDR3 DNA: TGTGCCAGCACCGACAGGGGGTCATCCTACGAGCAGTACTTC

V gene: TRBV5-5
J gene: TRBJ1-5
D gene: TRBD1
clone size: NA
CDR3 protein: CASSLNRGEGFDQPQHF
CDR3 DNA: TGTGCCAGCAGCTTGAACAGGGGTGAAGGATTCGATCAGCCCCAGCATTTT

V gene: TRBV11-2
J gene: TRBJ2-1
D gene: TRBD2
clone size: many
CDR3 protein: CASSFAGGPYNEQFF
CDR3 DNA: TGTGCCAGCAGCTTCGCGGGGGGCCCGTACAATGAGCAGTTCTTC

V gene: TRBV4-1
J gene: TRBJ2-7
D gene: NA
clone size: NA
CDR3 protein: CASSQVVGGQSPYEQYF
CDR3 DNA: TGCGCCAGCAGCCAAGTGGTTGGAGGACAGAGCCCCTACGAGCAGTACTTC

V gene: TRBV7-4
J gene: TRBJ1-3
D gene: NA
clone size: once
CDR3 protein: CASSSTPGNTIYF
CDR3 DNA: TGTGCCAGCAGCTCGACCCCTGGAAACACCATATATTTT

V gene: TRBV7-2
J gene: TRBJ1-5
D gene: NA
clone size: NA
CDR3 protein: CASSLGRINQPQHF
CDR3 DNA: TGTGCCAGCAGCTTAGGACGGATCAATCAGCCCCAGCATTTT

V gene: TRBV15
J gene: TRBJ2-3
D gene: NA
clone size: NA
CDR3 protein: CAVGEADTQYF
CDR3 DNA: TGTGCCGTAGGGGAGGCAGATACGCAGTATTTT

V gene: TRBV10-3
J gene: TRBJ2-7
D gene: TRBD1
clone size: NA
CDR3 protein: CAISDYWTGEFYEQYF
CDR3 DNA: TGTGCCATCAGTGATTATTGGACAGGGGAGTTCTACGAGCAGTACTTC

V gene: TRBV7-8
J gene: TRBJ1-5
D gene: NA
clone size: many
CDR3 protein: CASSLGSGGTQPQHF
CDR3 DNA: TGTGCCAGCAGCTTGGGGTCGGGGGGCACTCAGCCCCAGCATTTT

V gene: TRBV4-1
J gene: TRBJ1-5
D gene: NA
clone size: NA
CDR3 protein: CASSRTLGQTNQPQHF
CDR3 DNA: TGCGCCAGCAGCCGGACCTTAGGACAGACTAATCAGCCCCAGCATTTT

V gene: TRBV7-9
J gene: TRBJ2-5
D gene: TRBD2
clone size: NA
CDR3 protein: CASGRLAGGLETQYF
CDR3 DNA: TGTGCCAGCGGAAGACTAGCGGGGGGGCTAGAGACCCAGTACTTC

V gene: TRBV6-5
J gene: TRBJ2-2
D gene: NA
clone size: few
CDR3 protein: CASSYQGAAGELFF
CDR3 DNA: TGTGCCAGCAGTTACCAGGGAGCGGCCGGGGAGCTGTTTTTT

V gene: TRBV19
J gene: TRBJ1-1
D gene: NA
clone size: NA
CDR3 protein: CASSAYTGKAFF
CDR3 DNA: TGTGCCAGTAGTGCCTATACTGGGAAAGCTTTCTTT

V gene: TRBV7-8
J gene: TRBJ2-7
D gene: NA
clone size: few
CDR3 protein: CASSVTGLPTYEQYF
CDR3 DNA: TGTGCCAGCAGCGTAACAGGGTTACCAACCTACGAGCAGTACTTC

V gene: TRBV6-2/TRBV6-3
J gene: TRBJ2-7
D gene: NA
clone size: many
CDR3 protein: CASSRDSYEQYF
CDR3 DNA: TGTGCCAGCAGCCGTGATTCCTACGAGCAGTACTTC

V gene: TRBV7-2
J gene: TRBJ2-2
D gene: NA
clone size: NA
CDR3 protein: CAAYRDTGELFF
CDR3 DNA: TGTGCCGCCTACCGAGACACCGGGGAGCTGTTTTTT

V gene: TRBV7-2
J gene: TRBJ1-1
D gene: NA
clone size: NA
CDR3 protein: CASSLAWGGQLTAEAFF
CDR3 DNA: TGTGCCAGCAGCTTAGCGTGGGGCGGACAATTGACGGCTGAAGCTTTCTTT

V gene: TRBV7-2
J gene: TRBJ1-1
D gene: NA
clone size: NA
CDR3 protein: CASSLARGTEAFF
CDR3 DNA: TGTGCCAGCAGCTTAGCCAGGGGCACTGAAGCTTTCTTT

V gene: TRBV7-2
J gene: TRBJ1-5
D gene: NA
clone size: few
CDR3 protein: CASSSTPGSQPQHF
CDR3 DNA: TGTGCCAGCAGCTCCACCCCAGGGTCTCAGCCCCAGCATTTT

V gene: TRBV7-6
J gene: TRBJ1-3
D gene: TRBD1
clone size: NA
CDR3 protein: CASSLGWTGDYSGNTIYF
CDR3 DNA: TGTGCCAGCAGCTTGGGGTGGACAGGAGATTACTCTGGAAACACCATATATTTT

V gene: TRBV6-5
J gene: TRBJ2-5
D gene: TRBD2
clone size: NA
CDR3 protein: CASSTNGGGGQTQYF
CDR3 DNA: TGTGCCAGCAGTACGAACGGGGGGGGCGGACAGACCCAGTACTTC